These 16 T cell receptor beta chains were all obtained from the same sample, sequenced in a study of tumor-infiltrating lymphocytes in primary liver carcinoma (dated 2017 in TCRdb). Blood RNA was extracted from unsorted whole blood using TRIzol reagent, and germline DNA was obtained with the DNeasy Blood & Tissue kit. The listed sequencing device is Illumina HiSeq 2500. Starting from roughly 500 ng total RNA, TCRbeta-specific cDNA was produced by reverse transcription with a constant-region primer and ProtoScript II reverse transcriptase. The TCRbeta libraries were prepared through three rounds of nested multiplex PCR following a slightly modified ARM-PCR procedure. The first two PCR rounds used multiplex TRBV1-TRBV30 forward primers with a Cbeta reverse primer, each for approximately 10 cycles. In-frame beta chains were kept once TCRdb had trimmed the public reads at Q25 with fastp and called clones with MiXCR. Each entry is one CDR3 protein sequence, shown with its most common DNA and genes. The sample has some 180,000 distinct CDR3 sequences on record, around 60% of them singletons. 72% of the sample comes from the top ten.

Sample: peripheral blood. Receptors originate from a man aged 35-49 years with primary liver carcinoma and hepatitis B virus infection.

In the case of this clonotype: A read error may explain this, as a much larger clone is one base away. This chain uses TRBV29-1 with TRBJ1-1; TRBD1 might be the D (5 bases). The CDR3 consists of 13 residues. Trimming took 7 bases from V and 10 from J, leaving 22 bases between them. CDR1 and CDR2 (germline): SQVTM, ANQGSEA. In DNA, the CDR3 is TGCAGCGGCGCCCGGGGGGACGAGCGCATAGCTTTCTTT. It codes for CSGARGDERIAFF. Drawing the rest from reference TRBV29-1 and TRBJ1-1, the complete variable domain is SAVISQKPSRDICQRGTSLTIQCQVDSQVTMMFWYRQQPGQSLTLIATANQGSEATYESGFVIDKFPISRPNLTFSTLTVSNMSPEDSSIYLCSGARGDERIAFFGQGTRLTVV.

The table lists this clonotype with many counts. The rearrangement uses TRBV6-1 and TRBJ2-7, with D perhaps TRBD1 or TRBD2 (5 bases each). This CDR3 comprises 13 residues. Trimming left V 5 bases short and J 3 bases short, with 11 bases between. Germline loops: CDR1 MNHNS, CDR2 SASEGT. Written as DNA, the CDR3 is TGTGCCAGCAGTAGGGACGGATACTACGAGCAGTACTTC. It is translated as CASSRDGYYEQYF.

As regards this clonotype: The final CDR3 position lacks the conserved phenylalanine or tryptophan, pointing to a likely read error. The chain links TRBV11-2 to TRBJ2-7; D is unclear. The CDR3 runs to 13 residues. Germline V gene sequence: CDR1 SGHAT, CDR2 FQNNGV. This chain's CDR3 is CANSLLPAYEQYY. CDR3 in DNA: TGTGCTAACAGCTTGTTGCCCGCCTACGAGCAGTACTAC.

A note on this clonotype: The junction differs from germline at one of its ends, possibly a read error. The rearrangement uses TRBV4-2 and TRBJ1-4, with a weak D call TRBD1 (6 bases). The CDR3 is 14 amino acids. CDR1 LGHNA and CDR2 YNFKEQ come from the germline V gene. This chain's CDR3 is CASSQRSRGSELFF. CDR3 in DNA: TGTGCTAGCAGCCAAAGGTCGAGGGGGTCAGAATTGTTTTTT.

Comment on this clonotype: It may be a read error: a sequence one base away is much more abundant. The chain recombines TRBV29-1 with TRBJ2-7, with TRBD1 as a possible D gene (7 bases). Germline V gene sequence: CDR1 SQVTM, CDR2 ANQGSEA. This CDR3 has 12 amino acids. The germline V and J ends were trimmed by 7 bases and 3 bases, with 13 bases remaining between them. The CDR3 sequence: CSGGDSNYEQYF. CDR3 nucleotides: TGCAGCGGGGGGGACAGTAACTACGAGCAGTACTTC.

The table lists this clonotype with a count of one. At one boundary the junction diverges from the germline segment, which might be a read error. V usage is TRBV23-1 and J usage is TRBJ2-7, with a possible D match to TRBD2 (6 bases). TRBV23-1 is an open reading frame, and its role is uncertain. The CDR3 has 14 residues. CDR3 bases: TGCACCAGCAGTCGCCTTGGCGGGGAATACGAGCAGTACTTC. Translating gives CTSSRLGGEYEQYF.

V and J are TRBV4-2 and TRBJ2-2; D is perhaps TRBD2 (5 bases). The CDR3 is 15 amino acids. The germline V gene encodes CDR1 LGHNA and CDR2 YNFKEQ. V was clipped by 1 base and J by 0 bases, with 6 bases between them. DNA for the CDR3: TGTGCCAGCAGCCAAGTACTAGCGAACACCGGGGAGCTGTTTTTT. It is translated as CASSQVLANTGELFF.

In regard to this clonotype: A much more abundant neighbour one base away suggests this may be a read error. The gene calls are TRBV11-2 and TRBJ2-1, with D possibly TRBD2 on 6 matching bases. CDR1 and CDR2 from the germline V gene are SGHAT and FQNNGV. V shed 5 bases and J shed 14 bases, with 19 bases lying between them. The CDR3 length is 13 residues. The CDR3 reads CASSPPRGVFEFF. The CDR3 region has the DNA TGTGCCAGCAGCCCCCCGCGGGGAGTTTTTGAGTTCTTC. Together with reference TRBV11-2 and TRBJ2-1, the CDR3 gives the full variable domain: EAGVAQSPRYKIIEKRQSVAFWCNPISGHATLYWYQQILGQGPKLLIQFQNNGVVDDSQLPKDRFSAERLKGVDSTLKIQPAKLEDSAVYLCASSPPRGVFEFFGPGTRLTVL.

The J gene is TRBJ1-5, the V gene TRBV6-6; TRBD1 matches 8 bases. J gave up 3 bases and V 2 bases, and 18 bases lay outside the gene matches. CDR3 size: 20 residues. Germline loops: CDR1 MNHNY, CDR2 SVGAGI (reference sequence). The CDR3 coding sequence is TGTGCCAGCAGTTACCTTGCTCTGGATCGACAGGGGTTAAACAATCAGCCCCAGCATTTT. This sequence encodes CASSYLALDRQGLNNQPQHF.

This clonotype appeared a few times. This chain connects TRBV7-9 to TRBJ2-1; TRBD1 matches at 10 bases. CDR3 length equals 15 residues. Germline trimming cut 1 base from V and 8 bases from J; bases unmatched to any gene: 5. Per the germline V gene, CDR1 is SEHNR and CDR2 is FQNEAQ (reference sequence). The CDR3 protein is CASSLGQGAAYEQFF. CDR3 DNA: TGTGCCAGCAGCTTAGGACAGGGGGCGGCCTATGAGCAGTTCTTC.

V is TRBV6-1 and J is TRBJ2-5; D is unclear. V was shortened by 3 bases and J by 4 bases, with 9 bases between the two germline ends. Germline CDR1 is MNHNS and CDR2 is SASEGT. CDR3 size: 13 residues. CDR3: CASSDLGVETQYF. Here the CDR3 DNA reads TGTGCCAGCAGTGATCTGGGTGTAGAGACCCAGTACTTC.

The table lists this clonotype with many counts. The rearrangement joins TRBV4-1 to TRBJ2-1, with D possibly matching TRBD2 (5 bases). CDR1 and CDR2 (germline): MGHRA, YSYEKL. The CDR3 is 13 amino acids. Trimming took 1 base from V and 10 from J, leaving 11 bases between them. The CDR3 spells CASSQAPPGEQFF. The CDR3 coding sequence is TGCGCCAGCAGCCAAGCCCCCCCGGGGGAGCAGTTCTTC.

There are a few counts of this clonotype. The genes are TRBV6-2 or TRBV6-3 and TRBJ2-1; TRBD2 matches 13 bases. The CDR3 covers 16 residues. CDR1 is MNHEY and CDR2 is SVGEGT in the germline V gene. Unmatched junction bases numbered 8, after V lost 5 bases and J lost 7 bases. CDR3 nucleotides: TGTGCCAGCAGTCCTCGGACTAGCGGGAGTCAGAATGAGCAGTTCTTC. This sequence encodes CASSPRTSGSQNEQFF.

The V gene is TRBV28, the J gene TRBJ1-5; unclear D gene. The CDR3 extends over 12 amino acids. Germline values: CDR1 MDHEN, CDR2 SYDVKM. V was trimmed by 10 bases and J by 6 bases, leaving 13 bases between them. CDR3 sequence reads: CATHRVGQPQHF. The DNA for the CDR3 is TGTGCCACCCACCGGGTCGGTCAGCCCCAGCATTTT.

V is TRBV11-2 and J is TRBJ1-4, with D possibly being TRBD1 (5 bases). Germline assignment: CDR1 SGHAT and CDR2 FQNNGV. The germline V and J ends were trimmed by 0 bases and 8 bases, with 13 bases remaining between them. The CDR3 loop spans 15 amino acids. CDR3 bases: TGTGCCAGCAGCTTAGAGAGCAGGGCGAACGAAAAACTGTTTTTT. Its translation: CASSLESRANEKLFF. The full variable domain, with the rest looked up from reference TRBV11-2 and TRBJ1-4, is EAGVAQSPRYKIIEKRQSVAFWCNPISGHATLYWYQQILGQGPKLLIQFQNNGVVDDSQLPKDRFSAERLKGVDSTLKIQPAKLEDSAVYLCASSLESRANEKLFFGSGTQLSVL.

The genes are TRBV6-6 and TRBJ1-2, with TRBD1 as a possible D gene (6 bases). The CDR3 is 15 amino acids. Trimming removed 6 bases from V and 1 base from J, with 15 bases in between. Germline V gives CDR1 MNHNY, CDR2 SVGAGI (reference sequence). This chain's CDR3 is CASSRSGAFNYGYTF. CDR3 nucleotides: TGTGCCAGCAGCCGATCAGGGGCCTTTAACTATGGCTACACCTTC.